These 31 T cell receptor beta chains came from one sample sequenced in a study of T cell changes during pregnancy in multiple sclerosis. Profiled with immunoSEQ multiplex PCR; TCRdb holds only in-frame clones, not every one. The table includes around 40,000 clones, about 92% detected once. This material consisted of CD8+ T cells from peripheral blood mononuclear cells, taken in the third trimester of pregnancy. These TCRs come from a female donor with multiple sclerosis, enrolled in a pregnancy study.

The V gene is TRBV5-6, the J gene TRBJ2-7, with 8 bases fitting TRBD1. This CDR3 is built from 15 residues. The germline gives CDR1 SGHDT, CDR2 YYEEEE. Germline trimming cut 2 bases from V and 0 bases from J; bases unmatched to any gene: 4. CDR3 DNA sequence: TGTGCCAGCAGCTTAGGACAGGGCCTCTCCTACGAGCAGTACTTC. As protein: CASSLGQGLSYEQYF.

The rearrangement uses TRBV28 and TRBJ1-5; possible D gene TRBD1, 6 bases. V lost 2 bases, J lost 7 bases, and 21 bases lay in between. The CDR3 sequence is 17 residues long. In germline, CDR1 is MDHEN, CDR2 SYDVKM. The CDR3 bases are TGTGCCAGCAGTTTAAGTCTTTTGGGGGCCGGGAACCAGCCCCAGCATTTT. Residues: CASSLSLLGAGNQPQHF.

The chain links TRBV4-3 to TRBJ2-7; the match to TRBD2 covers 8 bases. Unmatched junction bases numbered 9, after V lost 0 bases and J lost 5 bases. The CDR3 is made up of 16 amino acids. Germline V gene lookup returns CDR1 LGHNA and CDR2 YSLEER. CDR3 sequence: CASSQDRTGGYHEQYF. The CDR3 DNA sequence: TGCGCCAGCAGCCAAGATCGGACGGGAGGGTATCACGAGCAGTACTTC.

This chain connects TRBV18 to TRBJ2-1; the D is unclear. With 2 bases removed from V and 9 bases from J, the gap between germline ends came to 14 bases. Germline V gives CDR1 KGHSH, CDR2 LQKENI. The CDR3 is 14 residues long. The CDR3 protein is CASSPSSFTTEQFF. The CDR3 bases are TGTGCCAGCTCACCAAGTAGCTTCACCACTGAGCAGTTCTTC.

This chain uses TRBV27 with TRBJ1-2; D remains unclear. V lost 2 bases and J 0 bases, leaving 10 bases between the germline ends. CDR3 size: 15 residues. Germline-derived CDR1 and CDR2 are MNHEY and SMNVEV (reference sequence). The CDR3 DNA is TGTGCCAGCAGTTTACGGGGTTTAGCTAACTATGGCTACACCTTC. Translated, it gives CASSLRGLANYGYTF.

The table lists this clone with a few counts. The rearrangement joins TRBV6-1 to TRBJ2-6, with D possibly matching TRBD1 (5 bases). CDR3 size: 15 residues. Germline loops: CDR1 MNHNS, CDR2 SASEGT. V was cut by 2 bases and J by 0 bases, with 5 bases left in between. DNA of the CDR3: TGTGCCAGCAGTGAACAGGGCTCTGGGGCCAACGTCCTGACTTTC. This gives the protein CASSEQGSGANVLTF.

The rearrangement links TRBV10-3 to TRBJ2-7, with TRBD2 identical over 10 bases. This CDR3 spans 14 amino acids. The germline V gene encodes CDR1 ENHRY and CDR2 SYGVKD. J was trimmed by 5 bases and V by 3 bases; bases with no gene match: 4. In DNA form, the CDR3 reads TGTGCCATCAGTGATTTAGCGGGAGGAGACGAGCAGTACTTC. Its protein is CAISDLAGGDEQYF.

The CDR3 DNA is TGTGCCAGCTCACCATGGAGGACAGAGGCCTACGAGCAGTACTTC. This encodes CASSPWRTEAYEQYF. This chain connects TRBV18 to TRBJ2-7, with D possibly TRBD1 on 6 matching bases. The V and J ends lost 2 bases and 2 bases respectively, with 13 bases between them. This CDR3 has 15 amino acids. In germline, CDR1 is KGHSH, CDR2 LQKENI.

This clone was recorded only once. This chain links TRBV7-9 with TRBJ2-3; D gene ambiguous. Trimming stripped 6 bases from V and 5 bases from J, with 12 bases between. The germline V gene encodes CDR1 SEHNR and CDR2 FQNEAQ (reference sequence). The CDR3 contains 13 residues. CDR3: CASSTPPQDTQYF. CDR3 nucleotide sequence: TGTGCCAGCAGTACCCCGCCACAAGATACGCAGTATTTT.

The V call is TRBV5-1, the J call TRBJ2-1, with D perhaps matching TRBD2 (7 bases). CDR3 size: 14 residues. Germline V gene lookup returns CDR1 SGHRS and CDR2 YFSETQ. Trimming shortened V by 4 bases and J by 7 bases, and 15 bases separated the two germline ends. Here the CDR3 DNA reads TGCGCCAGCAGCCCCCGGGGGGCTGGGAATGAGCAGTTCTTC. Translating it yields CASSPRGAGNEQFF.

The rearrangement joins TRBV7-9 to TRBJ2-5, with 9 bases fitting TRBD2. Germline CDR1 and CDR2: SEHNR and FQNEAQ (reference sequence). The CDR3 spans 19 residues. With 2 bases clipped from V and 1 base from J, the junction kept 14 bases outside the gene matches. The CDR3 DNA follows: TGTGCCAGCAGCTTATTTGCGGCTAGCGGGACACGAGGCCAAGAGACCCAGTACTTC. Protein product: CASSLFAASGTRGQETQYF.

This clone was detected only once. The chain uses TRBV7-9 and TRBJ2-5; 7 nucleotides match TRBD1. Germline trimming cut 5 bases from V and 3 bases from J; bases unmatched to any gene: 15. The CDR3 is 17 residues long. Germline CDR1 SEHNR, CDR2 FQNEAQ (reference sequence). CDR3 in DNA: TGTGCCAGCAGCCCACCCGCGGCAGGGGGTGGAGAAGAGACCCAGTACTTC. This gives the protein CASSPPAAGGGEETQYF. The full variable domain, rest sourced from reference TRBV7-9 and TRBJ2-5, is DTGVSQNPRHKITKRGQNVTFRCDPISEHNRLYWYRQTLGQGPEFLTYFQNEAQLEKSRLLSDRFSAERPKGSFSTLEIQRTEQGDSAMYLCASSPPAAGGGEETQYFGPGTRLLVL.

The rearrangement uses TRBV27 and TRBJ1-1, with 10 nucleotides matching TRBD1. CDR3 size: 17 residues. CDR1 MNHEY and CDR2 SMNVEV come from the germline V gene (reference sequence). With 4 bases clipped from V and 0 bases from J, the junction kept 8 bases outside the gene matches. The CDR3 loop reads CASSSRDRGYMNTEAFF. The CDR3, as DNA: TGTGCCAGCAGTTCCCGGGACAGGGGATATATGAACACTGAAGCTTTCTTT.

The chain has TRBV28 and TRBJ1-4; TRBD1 is a possible D gene (6 bases). Trimming pared 5 bases from V and 7 bases from J, leaving 17 bases between. This CDR3 region has 15 residues. CDR1 is MDHEN and CDR2 is SYDVKM in the germline V gene. The CDR3 DNA is TGTGCCAGCAGTCCAAACACAGGGAGGGCTGAAAAACTGTTTTTT. Amino acid sequence: CASSPNTGRAEKLFF.

As DNA, the CDR3 is TGTGCCACCAGCATACCTTGGGCAGTACAAGAGACCCAGTACTTC. Its translation: CATSIPWAVQETQYF. The chain has TRBV15 and TRBJ2-5; D call uncertain. There are 15 residues in the CDR3. Germline V gives CDR1 LNHNV, CDR2 YYDKDF (reference sequence). V gave up 4 bases and J gave up 2 bases, with 14 bases separating them.

The chain links TRBV28 to TRBJ2-2, with D possibly TRBD2 on 5 matching bases. Germline V gene data show CDR1 as MDHEN and CDR2 as SYDVKM. CDR3 length equals 14 residues. The V end lost 7 bases, the J end lost 3 bases, and 12 bases lay between the germline ends. This CDR3 reads CASNGIFYTGELFF. CDR3 DNA sequence: TGTGCCAGCAACGGGATCTTCTACACCGGGGAGCTGTTTTTT.

V gene TRBV11-2 combines with J gene TRBJ2-5; perhaps TRBD2 as D (6 bases). V was pared by 5 bases and J by 4 bases, with 17 bases between. Germline loops: CDR1 SGHAT, CDR2 FQNNGV. This CDR3 spans 15 amino acids. The CDR3: CASSNPPEEGETQYF. The CDR3 DNA is TGTGCCAGCAGCAATCCTCCGGAGGAGGGAGAGACCCAGTACTTC.

This clone has more than one count but fewer than ten. The rearrangement uses TRBV10-3 and TRBJ1-1; D possibly corresponds to TRBD1 (6 bases). Germline loops: CDR1 ENHRY, CDR2 SYGVKD. V was pared by 6 bases and J by 4 bases, with 15 bases between. This CDR3 contains 14 residues. The CDR3 sequence is CAISKQGLGTEAFF. The CDR3 DNA follows: TGTGCCATCAGCAAACAGGGATTGGGCACTGAAGCTTTCTTT.

The chain employs TRBV19 and TRBJ1-1; D ambiguous. This CDR3 is 13 amino acids long. The V end was cut by 7 bases, the J end by 1 base, with 10 bases between. Germline values: CDR1 LNHDA, CDR2 SQIVND (reference sequence). In nucleotides, the CDR3 is TGTGCCAGTACCCCTCCCTGGAACACTGAAGCTTTCTTT. This encodes CASTPPWNTEAFF.

The chain recombines TRBV28 with TRBJ2-1; perhaps TRBD2 as D (6 bases). V lost 7 bases and J 9 bases, leaving 19 bases between the germline ends. The CDR3 runs 14 residues. The germline V gene encodes CDR1 MDHEN and CDR2 SYDVKM. In DNA form, the CDR3 reads TGTGCCAGCAATAGTCAAGGGGAGGTTTTTGAGCAGTTCTTC. Residues: CASNSQGEVFEQFF. Full variable domain (rest looked up from reference TRBV28 and TRBJ2-1): DVKVTQSSRYLVKRTGEKVFLECVQDMDHENMFWYRQDPGLGLRLIYFSYDVKMKEKGDIPEGYSVSREKKERFSLILESASTNQTSMYLCASNSQGEVFEQFFGPGTRLTVL.

The V call is TRBV2, the J call TRBJ1-1; D unresolved. This CDR3 contains 15 residues. V was pared by 0 bases and J by 6 bases, with 14 bases between. Per germline, CDR1 SNHLY and CDR2 FYNNEI. CDR3 sequence: CASSEALGWVPEAFF. The CDR3 nucleotides read TGTGCCAGCAGTGAAGCGCTCGGGTGGGTACCTGAAGCTTTCTTT.

This sequence joins TRBV30 and TRBJ2-1; D might be TRBD2 (6 bases). Trimming took 5 bases from V and 8 from J, leaving 16 bases between them. Germline assignment: CDR1 GTSNPN and CDR2 SVGIG (reference sequence). There are 13 residues in the CDR3. The CDR3 is CAWAGLVGHEQFF. The CDR3 DNA follows: TGTGCCTGGGCGGGACTCGTGGGGCATGAGCAGTTCTTC.

This clone was recorded a few times. The chain combines TRBV27 with TRBJ1-1; D gene ambiguous. This CDR3 has 13 residues. Trimming removed 4 bases from V and 8 bases from J, with 14 bases in between. Germline values: CDR1 MNHEY, CDR2 SMNVEV (reference sequence). The CDR3 spells CASSSRRLTEAFF. In DNA, the CDR3 is TGTGCCAGCAGTTCCCGACGACTAACGGAAGCTTTCTTT.

The chain links TRBV28 to TRBJ2-1, with D possibly matching TRBD1 (6 bases). The germline V and J ends were trimmed by 10 bases and 5 bases, with 24 bases remaining between them. From germline, CDR1 is MDHEN and CDR2 SYDVKM. The CDR3 covers 16 residues. The CDR3 DNA reads TGTGCCATCTTAGCCCGGCCCAGGGACATGAACAATGAGCAGTTCTTC. Translating gives CAILARPRDMNNEQFF.

The chain has TRBV4-3 and TRBJ2-4; 11 nucleotides align to TRBD1. The CDR3 covers 16 residues. Looked up from germline, CDR1 is LGHNA and CDR2 is YSLEER. V dropped 0 bases and J dropped 6; count of bases not matched to a gene: 4. The CDR3 bases are TGCGCCAGCAGCCAAGAAATAGGACAGGGGGCAAACATTCAGTACTTC. Protein product: CASSQEIGQGANIQYF.

The rearrangement joins TRBV19 to TRBJ1-5; TRBD1 might be the D (5 bases). Trimming stripped 0 bases from V and 7 bases from J, with 13 bases between. CDR3 length: 15 amino acids. CDR1 LNHDA and CDR2 SQIVND come from the germline V gene (reference sequence). CDR3 nucleotides: TGTGCCAGTAGTATAGAGGGCCAGGGTTCCCAGCCCCAGCATTTT. Amino acids: CASSIEGQGSQPQHF. Combining the CDR3 with reference TRBV19 and TRBJ1-5 gives the whole variable domain DGGITQSPKYLFRKEGQNVTLSCEQNLNHDAMYWYRQDPGQGLRLIYYSQIVNDFQKGDIAEGYSVSREKKESFPLTVTSAQKNPTAFYLCASSIEGQGSQPQHFGDGTRLSIL.

The chain has TRBV9 and TRBJ2-7; 15 bases fit TRBD2. Germline-derived CDR1 and CDR2 are SGDLS and YYNGEE. The CDR3 loop spans 17 amino acids. J gave up 4 bases and V 0 bases, and 5 bases lay outside the gene matches. CDR3 sequence: CASSVGRTSGRGYEQYF. In nucleotides, the CDR3 is TGTGCCAGCAGCGTAGGAAGGACTAGCGGGAGGGGGTACGAGCAGTACTTC.

The chain combines TRBV4-3 with TRBJ2-7; 13 bases align to TRBD2. Germline V gene lookup returns CDR1 LGHNA and CDR2 YSLEER. This CDR3 has 15 amino acids. V trimming: 4 bases; J trimming: 8 bases; junction bases outside the gene matches: 8. The CDR3 DNA follows: TGCGCCAGCAGCCGTAACGGACTAGCGGGAGATAAGCAGTACTTC. This codes for CASSRNGLAGDKQYF.

The CDR3 here is CASSVERYGHEQFF. In DNA, the CDR3 is TGTGCCAGCAGCGTAGAACGCTACGGTCATGAGCAGTTCTTC. The chain joins TRBV9 to TRBJ2-1; D remains ambiguous. Between the trimmed V and J ends, which lost 0 bases and 8 bases, there was a span of 12 bases. In germline, CDR1 is SGDLS, CDR2 YYNGEE. The CDR3 has 14 amino acids. Together with reference TRBV9 and TRBJ2-1, the CDR3 gives the full variable domain: DSGVTQTPKHLITATGQRVTLRCSPRSGDLSVYWYQQSLDQGLQFLIQYYNGEERAKGNILERFSAQQFPDLHSELNLSSLELGDSALYFCASSVERYGHEQFFGPGTRLTVL.

This clone is a singleton in its sample. This chain joins TRBV27 and TRBJ2-4; TRBD2 might be the D (6 bases). V was trimmed by 3 bases and J by 3 bases, leaving 15 bases between them. The CDR3 spans 16 residues. The germline V gene has CDR1 MNHEY and CDR2 SMNVEV (reference sequence). Here the CDR3 reads CASSLDYPSLKNIQYF. CDR3 bases: TGTGCCAGCAGTTTGGACTATCCCAGCCTCAAAAACATTCAGTACTTC.

The genes are TRBV4-3 and TRBJ2-2; no clear D gene. V was pared by 2 bases and J by 1 base, with 8 bases between. CDR1 and CDR2 from the germline V gene are LGHNA and YSLEER. This CDR3 comprises 15 residues. CDR3 coding DNA: TGCGCCAGCAGCCAAAACCCGGGGAACACCGGGGAGCTGTTTTTT. This codes for CASSQNPGNTGELFF.